This T cell receptor beta chain was identified during a study of shared clonotypes between healthy human individuals. General study points: Sequencing depth was a factor that was expected to affect clonotype sharing among donors.

As for this clone: The antigen remains undetermined.

CDR3 length equals 15 residues. V was trimmed by 4 bases and J by 4 bases, leaving 12 bases between them. Germline assignment: CDR1 SGHNT and CDR2 YYREEE (reference sequence). Here immunoSEQ multiplex PCR was the method, and the copy in TCRdb shows in-frame clones only, minus some. The sample includes hundreds of thousands of clones, around 78% of them seen just once. This TCR was recovered from a woman aged 30 to 39 in good health. The sample taken for sequencing was memory CD4+ T cells sorted from blood. Subset specified: CD45RA-negative fraction. The chain links TRBV5-4 to TRBJ2-6; D is unresolved. The CDR3 DNA reads TGTGCCAGCAGCCGTTTTCAACCCGGGGCCAACGTCCTGACTTTC. It is translated as CASSRFQPGANVLTF.